This entry lists 30 T cell receptor beta chains sequenced from one sample in a study of T cell responses to AZD1222 COVID-19 vaccine (dated by TCRdb to the early 2020s). The receptor library was made with the immunoSEQ multiplex PCR assay. TCRdb's version of the immuneACCESS table is confined to in-frame rearrangements and falls short of the full clone set. An unresolved V gene accounts for under half of the shortfall where checked; the remainder is of unknown origin. The sample table holds 95,000 to 150,000 clones, of which about 91% were seen once. The ten largest clones add up to 4.5% to 5% of the sample. What this sample's time point label stands for: baseline before first vaccination. The sample in question was peripheral blood, obtained on day 0 of AZD1222 vaccination. All receptors derive from an adult in good health.

V is TRBV27 and J is TRBJ1-5; D might be TRBD1 (5 bases). The germline V gene encodes CDR1 MNHEY and CDR2 SMNVEV (reference sequence). Trimming left V 6 bases short and J 3 bases short, with 15 bases between. The CDR3 contains 15 residues. Here the CDR3 reads CASSQRDGLNQPQHF. CDR3 bases: TGTGCCAGCAGCCAACGGGACGGTCTCAATCAGCCCCAGCATTTT.

J is TRBJ1-1 and V is TRBV5-6, with 7 bases lining up with TRBD1. This CDR3 spans 14 amino acids. V trimming: 4 bases; J trimming: 2 bases; junction bases outside the gene matches: 5. Germline loops: CDR1 SGHDT, CDR2 YYEEEE. CDR3 DNA sequence: TGTGCCAGCAGCGCCGGGACAGTCAACACTGAAGCTTTCTTT. This gives the protein CASSAGTVNTEAFF.

The chain carries TRBV12-3 or TRBV12-4 and TRBJ2-7; D might be TRBD2 (5 bases). Trimming left V 3 bases short and J 7 bases short, with 10 bases between. CDR3 length: 12 residues. CDR3 residues: CASSFTSFEQYF. DNA of the CDR3: TGTGCCAGCAGTTTCACTAGTTTTGAGCAGTACTTC.

CDR3 sequence reads: CATSDAHRTEAFF. CDR3 DNA sequence: TGTGCCACCAGTGATGCCCACAGGACTGAAGCTTTCTTT. The gene calls are TRBV24-1 and TRBJ1-1; TRBD1 might be the D (5 bases). This CDR3 spans 13 amino acids. The ends were cut back, 3 bases at V and 5 bases at J, with 9 bases in the middle. The germline V gene has CDR1 KGHDR and CDR2 SFDVKD.

The V and J genes are TRBV12-3 or TRBV12-4 and TRBJ2-1; D unclear. The CDR3 length is 12 residues. V lost 2 bases and J lost 6, with 5 bases in between. DNA of the CDR3: TGTGCCAGCAGTTTAAACAGCAATGAGCAGTTCTTC. This encodes CASSLNSNEQFF.

The chain combines TRBV6-5 with TRBJ2-5, with TRBD2 matching 7 bases. There are 15 residues in the CDR3. Germline V gene data show CDR1 as MNHEY and CDR2 as SVGAGI. V lost 5 bases to trimming and J lost 5 bases; unmatched junction nucleotides: 11. CDR3 amino acids: CASSRGGGEVETQYF. DNA of the CDR3: TGTGCCAGCAGTCGTGGGGGAGGGGAAGTGGAGACCCAGTACTTC.

V usage is TRBV18 and J usage is TRBJ1-2; D may be TRBD1 (5 bases). Germline loops: CDR1 KGHSH, CDR2 LQKENI. The V gene lost 5 bases and the J gene lost 0 bases, with 10 bases spanning the gap. The CDR3 runs to 14 residues. DNA of the CDR3: TGTGCCAGCTCAGCGGACATCTCTAACTATGGCTACACCTTC. Encoded protein: CASSADISNYGYTF.

The chain uses TRBV9 and TRBJ1-4; 8 positions match TRBD1. The CDR3 totals 14 residues. With V trimmed by 4 bases and J by 4 bases, 3 bases remained unmatched. Germline lookup yields CDR1 SGDLS and CDR2 YYNGEE. DNA of the CDR3: TGTGCCAGCAGCACCGGACAGGGTAATGAAAAACTGTTTTTT. Translating gives CASSTGQGNEKLFF.

This clone was detected only once. The chain combines TRBV6-1 with TRBJ2-1; D unresolved. The CDR3 runs to 15 residues. Trimming took off 1 base at V and 1 base at J, with 8 bases between the two ends. Germline CDR1 reads MNHNS; CDR2 reads SASEGT. The CDR3 DNA reads TGTGCCAGCAGTGAAGGGACCCCGTCCTACAATGAGCAGTTCTTC. Translation gives CASSEGTPSYNEQFF.

The chain uses TRBV10-3 and TRBJ1-2; D gene unclear. V was shortened by 5 bases and J by 2 bases, with 6 bases between the two germline ends. Germline V gene sequence: CDR1 ENHRY, CDR2 SYGVKD. The CDR3 runs to 12 residues. CDR3 loop: CAISQENYGYTF. The CDR3 bases are TGTGCCATCAGTCAGGAAAACTATGGCTACACCTTC.

The CDR3 reads CASSLQGFTEAFF. The CDR3 region has the DNA TGCGCCAGCAGCCTCCAGGGGTTCACTGAAGCTTTCTTT. The J gene is TRBJ1-1, the V gene TRBV5-1; D might be TRBD1 (6 bases). The CDR3 spans 13 residues. V lost 4 bases and J lost 4, with 11 bases in between. The germline V gene encodes CDR1 SGHRS and CDR2 YFSETQ.

The rearrangement uses TRBV6-5 and TRBJ1-5; D unresolved. V was pared by 0 bases and J by 4 bases, with 7 bases between. Germline lookup yields CDR1 MNHEY and CDR2 SVGAGI. The CDR3 covers 14 residues. In nucleotides, the CDR3 is TGTGCCAGCAGTTACTCGTACGGGAATCAGCCCCAGCATTTT. It yields the protein CASSYSYGNQPQHF.

This clone was detected only once. The J gene is TRBJ2-7, the V gene TRBV5-4; TRBD2 matches 8 bases. CDR1 is SGHNT, CDR2 YYREEE, per germline (reference sequence). The CDR3 extends over 16 amino acids. V was clipped by 4 bases and J by 1 base; unmatched bases: 10. The CDR3 loop reads CASSKPGLESSYEQYF. CDR3 sequence (DNA): TGTGCCAGCAGCAAACCGGGACTAGAGAGTTCCTACGAGCAGTACTTC.

DNA for the CDR3: TGCGCCAGCAGCAAGGCAATGAACACTGAAGCTTTCTTT. It translates to CASSKAMNTEAFF. V and J are TRBV4-3 and TRBJ1-1; no clear D. Germline V gene sequence: CDR1 LGHNA, CDR2 YSLEER. The CDR3 totals 13 residues. With 5 bases removed from V and 0 bases from J, the gap between germline ends came to 7 bases.

The chain carries TRBV3-1 (or the pseudogene TRBV3-2) and TRBJ1-6, with D perhaps TRBD1 (5 bases). Trimming pared 1 base from V and 4 bases from J, leaving 5 bases between. This CDR3 is built from 14 residues. CDR1 and CDR2 from the germline V gene are LGHDT and YNNKEL (reference sequence). This chain's CDR3 is CASSQGQYNSPLHF. The CDR3 region has the DNA TGTGCCAGCAGCCAAGGACAGTATAATTCACCCCTCCACTTT.

This chain joins TRBV6-5 and TRBJ1-6; D is possibly TRBD1 (6 bases). Germline lookup yields CDR1 MNHEY and CDR2 SVGAGI. Trimming pared 5 bases from V and 7 bases from J, leaving 12 bases between. The CDR3 covers 14 residues. CDR3 sequence reads: CASSRDTSNSPLHF. The CDR3 nucleotides are TGTGCCAGCAGTAGGGACACCAGCAATTCACCCCTCCACTTT.

V gene TRBV24-1 combines with J gene TRBJ2-5; D may match TRBD1 or TRBD2 (6 bases each). The CDR3 contains 16 residues. Germline loops: CDR1 KGHDR, CDR2 SFDVKD. The V gene lost 4 bases and the J gene lost 2 bases, with 16 bases spanning the gap. The CDR3 DNA follows: TGTGCCACCAGTGACTCGAGGGGGGCAGGACAAGAGACCCAGTACTTC. Translated: CATSDSRGAGQETQYF.

The V and J genes are TRBV7-2 and TRBJ2-3, with D unclear. This CDR3 is built from 15 residues. Germline assignment: CDR1 SGHTA and CDR2 FQGNSA. Trimming removed 5 bases from V and 2 bases from J, with 14 bases in between. The CDR3 sequence is CASSLLTATTDTQYF. CDR3 DNA: TGTGCCAGCAGCCTTTTAACTGCCACCACAGATACGCAGTATTTT. The complete variable domain, with remaining parts taken from reference TRBV7-2 and TRBJ2-3, reads GAGVSQSPSNKVTEKGKDVELRCDPISGHTALYWYRQSLGQGLEFLIYFQGNSAPDKSGLPSDRFSAERTGGSVSTLTIQRTQQEDSAVYLCASSLLTATTDTQYFGPGTRLTVL.

The V gene is TRBV4-1, the J gene TRBJ2-2, with D uncertain. With 3 bases removed from V and 6 bases from J, the gap between germline ends came to 8 bases. This CDR3 is 13 amino acids long. CDR1 MGHRA and CDR2 YSYEKL come from the germline V gene. CDR3 DNA: TGCGCCAGCAGCCACCGGGCCCCCGGGGAGCTGTTTTTT. Its translation is CASSHRAPGELFF.

The chain couples TRBV6-6 to TRBJ1-2; D not resolved. The CDR3 loop spans 16 amino acids. Germline values: CDR1 MNHNY, CDR2 SVGAGI (reference sequence). V lost 0 bases to trimming and J lost 5 bases, with 16 bases between them. CDR3 nucleotide sequence: TGTGCCAGCAGTTACTCCCGGAGTGGCAGTGGGTATGGCTACACCTTC. As protein: CASSYSRSGSGYGYTF.

V is TRBV28 and J is TRBJ1-1, with unresolved D. This CDR3 comprises 17 residues. Germline V CDR1 and CDR2: MDHEN, SYDVKM. Deletions cut 1 base from V and 1 base from J, with 16 bases between. The CDR3 sequence: CASSLFVLGVENTEAFF. Here the CDR3 DNA reads TGTGCCAGCAGTTTATTTGTCTTGGGTGTGGAGAACACTGAAGCTTTCTTT.

Only a few counts were recorded for this clone. The CDR3 DNA reads TGTGCCAGCAGCGCCGCTTGGGAATCACCCCTCCACTTT. Amino acids: CASSAAWESPLHF. The genes are TRBV7-2 and TRBJ1-6; D remains ambiguous. V shed 5 bases and J shed 10 bases, with 12 bases lying between them. CDR1 and CDR2 (germline): SGHTA, FQGNSA. The CDR3 runs 13 residues.

This rearrangement joins TRBV7-2 to TRBJ1-1; D ambiguous. The CDR3 extends over 15 amino acids. The V end was cut by 5 bases, the J end by 1 base, with 14 bases between. Germline CDR1 SGHTA, CDR2 FQGNSA. The CDR3: CASSHLSSGNTEAFF. The CDR3 DNA reads as TGTGCCAGCAGCCATCTTTCCTCCGGGAACACTGAAGCTTTCTTT. The full variable domain, its missing parts supplied by reference TRBV7-2 and TRBJ1-1, is GAGVSQSPSNKVTEKGKDVELRCDPISGHTALYWYRQSLGQGLEFLIYFQGNSAPDKSGLPSDRFSAERTGGSVSTLTIQRTQQEDSAVYLCASSHLSSGNTEAFFGQGTRLTVV.

The V gene is TRBV6-5, the J gene TRBJ1-2, with 7 bases that match TRBD1. This CDR3 has 14 residues. CDR1 is MNHEY and CDR2 is SVGAGI in the germline V gene. The trim removed 6 bases at V and 4 bases at J, leaving 8 bases unmatched. DNA for the CDR3: TGTGCCAGCAGAGACGGGACAGTGGGCTATGGCTACACCTTC. It codes for CASRDGTVGYGYTF.

The genes are TRBV28 and TRBJ1-2; 10 bases map to TRBD1. The germline gives CDR1 MDHEN, CDR2 SYDVKM. This CDR3 comprises 14 residues. The J segment lost 4 bases and the V segment lost 6 bases, leaving 5 bases of the junction unmatched. DNA of the CDR3: TGTGCCAGCAGCTCGGGACAGGGGATCTATGGCTACACCTTC. It encodes CASSSGQGIYGYTF.

This chain connects TRBV7-2 to TRBJ2-1; possible D gene TRBD1, 5 bases. Germline V gives CDR1 SGHTA, CDR2 FQGNSA. The CDR3 is 16 amino acids. Trimming shortened V by 1 base and J by 1 base, and 11 bases separated the two germline ends. DNA for the CDR3: TGTGCCAGCAGCTTAGGGCAGGGCCGGTCCTACAATGAGCAGTTCTTC. It specifies CASSLGQGRSYNEQFF.

The chain joins TRBV14 to TRBJ1-6; 8 positions match TRBD1. CDR1 is SGHDN, CDR2 FVKESK, per germline. The CDR3 loop spans 15 amino acids. J lost 8 bases, V lost 6 bases, and 9 bases had no gene match. CDR3: CASSLTRGQYSPLHF. As DNA, the CDR3 is TGTGCCAGCAGTCTAACCAGGGGGCAATATTCACCCCTCCACTTT.

The V gene is TRBV5-1, the J gene TRBJ1-3; the D is unclear. The germline gives CDR1 SGHRS, CDR2 YFSETQ. The CDR3 is made up of 15 amino acids. Between the trimmed V and J ends, which lost 0 bases and 4 bases, there was a span of 11 bases. The CDR3 region has the DNA TGCGCCAGCAGCTTGGGTTCGGGGTTGGGAAACACCATATATTTT. Its translation is CASSLGSGLGNTIYF.

The chain has TRBV4-3 and TRBJ1-2; TRBD1 might be the D (5 bases). Trimming left V 0 bases short and J 4 bases short, with 9 bases between. Germline V gene data show CDR1 as LGHNA and CDR2 as YSLEER. This CDR3 contains 14 residues. In DNA, the CDR3 is TGCGCCAGCAGCCAAGATTATGGGGCCTATGGCTACACCTTC. Protein: CASSQDYGAYGYTF.

The CDR3 region is CASSLGAGGNNEQFF. As DNA, the CDR3 is TGTGCCAGCAGCTTAGGAGCGGGGGGAAACAATGAGCAGTTCTTC. The rearrangement joins TRBV11-2 to TRBJ2-1; 9 bases are shared with TRBD2. J was trimmed by 5 bases and V by 1 base; bases with no gene match: 3. Germline assignment: CDR1 SGHAT and CDR2 FQNNGV. The CDR3 has 15 amino acids.